These 29 T cell receptor beta chains share one sample of origin, sequenced in a study of response to subunit inactivated influenza vaccine. Using its own MiXCR run on the RT-PCR reads, TCRdb lists one record per CDR3 protein. The table shows 800,000 or so distinct CDR3 sequences, with 21% occurring only once. This specimen consisted of PBMCs from blood, obtained about 5 days after vaccination. The source of these receptors is a man aged 45 to 65 who received an inactivated influenza vaccine.

This clonotype came up a few times. The chain uses TRBV20-1 and TRBJ2-4; the D is unclear. The CDR3 spans 13 residues. CDR1 and CDR2 from the germline V gene are DFQATT and SNEGSKA (reference sequence). The V gene lost 4 bases and the J gene lost 14 bases, with 21 bases spanning the gap. The CDR3 coding sequence is TGCAGTGCTACACTTCCGTGGGAAGTGGGGAAGTACTTC. It is translated as CSATLPWEVGKYF.

This clonotype was observed a few times. V is TRBV20-1 and J is TRBJ2-4, with D uncertain. The CDR3 runs to 14 residues. Germline CDR1 reads DFQATT; CDR2 reads SNEGSKA (reference sequence). Trimming removed 0 bases from V and 7 bases from J, with 13 bases in between. The chain's CDR3 is CSARDPGSRNIQYF. The CDR3 nucleotides read TGCAGTGCTAGAGATCCCGGATCTCGGAACATTCAGTACTTC.

The chain recombines TRBV4-2 with TRBJ2-5; tentatively, D is TRBD2 (6 bases). From germline, CDR1 is LGHNA and CDR2 YNFKEQ. The CDR3 covers 14 residues. Trimming took 0 bases from V and 7 from J, leaving 12 bases between them. For the CDR3, the DNA is TGTGCCAGCAGCCAAGATGTGGACGGGGGGACCCAGTACTTC. Translation gives CASSQDVDGGTQYF.

The V call is TRBV7-9, the J call TRBJ2-7; TRBD2 is a possible D gene (5 bases). Trimming removed 9 bases at V and 2 bases at J, with 14 bases between. The germline V gene encodes CDR1 SEHNR and CDR2 FQNEAQ (reference sequence). The length of the CDR3 is 13 residues. The CDR3 region has the DNA TGTGCCAGTTCCCCGGGAAACGCCTACGAGCAGTACTTC. Translating gives CASSPGNAYEQYF.

This clonotype occurred a few times. This chain joins TRBV20-1 and TRBJ1-2, with D hard to call. Deletions cut 5 bases from V and 0 bases from J, with 7 bases between. The CDR3 loop spans 12 amino acids. The germline V gene has CDR1 DFQATT and CDR2 SNEGSKA (reference sequence). This CDR3 reads CSAFSTNYGYTF. The CDR3 DNA reads TGCAGTGCTTTTTCGACTAACTATGGCTACACCTTC.

The table lists this clonotype with a few counts. The chain uses TRBV11-2 and TRBJ2-1; D remains unclear. Trimming cost V 6 bases and J 2 bases, with 8 bases left between them. The CDR3 runs 13 residues. Germline-derived CDR1 and CDR2 are SGHAT and FQNNGV. The CDR3 DNA follows: TGTGCCAGCAGAAAACTTACCTACAATGAGCAGTTCTTC. Amino acid sequence: CASRKLTYNEQFF.

This clonotype was observed many times. This sequence joins TRBV29-1 and TRBJ2-1, with D possibly TRBD1 on 6 matching bases. Trimming took 4 bases from V and 8 from J, leaving 21 bases between them. The germline V gene encodes CDR1 SQVTM and CDR2 ANQGSEA. The CDR3 spans 15 residues. The CDR3 protein is CSVGQVKVGLDEQFF. CDR3 DNA: TGCAGCGTTGGACAGGTTAAGGTGGGATTGGATGAGCAGTTCTTC.

This clonotype was detected ten times or more. V is TRBV12-3 or TRBV12-4 and J is TRBJ1-5; TRBD1 is a possible D gene (5 bases). The V gene lost 3 bases and the J gene lost 6 bases, with 15 bases spanning the gap. This CDR3 has 15 residues. The CDR3 nucleotides are TGTGCCAGCAGTTTGGGGCAGGGCATGGGTCAGCCCCAGCATTTT. Residues: CASSLGQGMGQPQHF.

The CDR3 DNA is TGCGCCAGCAGCTTGGTAGCGGGAGACCCTTACAATGAGCAGTTCTTC. Its translation: CASSLVAGDPYNEQFF. The rearrangement uses TRBV5-1 and TRBJ2-1; 9 bases align to TRBD2. The CDR3 contains 16 residues. Looked up from germline, CDR1 is SGHRS and CDR2 is YFSETQ. V was clipped by 0 bases and J by 4 bases; unmatched bases: 5.

This clonotype was counted a few times. This chain joins TRBV5-6 and TRBJ2-5; a possible D gene is TRBD1 (6 bases). Trimming pared 4 bases from V and 4 bases from J, leaving 17 bases between. Germline V gene lookup returns CDR1 SGHDT and CDR2 YYEEEE. This CDR3 has 15 residues. The DNA for the CDR3 is TGTGCCAGCAGCCCCTCAGGGGTTCCGCCAGAGACCCAGTACTTC. Encoded protein: CASSPSGVPPETQYF.

The rearrangement links TRBV20-1 to TRBJ1-6; D might be TRBD1 (5 bases). CDR1 is DFQATT and CDR2 is SNEGSKA in the germline V gene (reference sequence). The CDR3 sequence is 14 residues long. V lost 0 bases to trimming and J lost 10 bases, with 13 bases between them. This CDR3 is CSARDGDFGSPLHF. CDR3 nucleotide sequence: TGCAGTGCTAGAGATGGGGACTTTGGATCACCCCTCCACTTT.

In its sample, this clonotype was seen a few times. The V and J genes are TRBV12-3 or TRBV12-4 and TRBJ1-1; no firm D call. The CDR3 has 11 residues. V gave up 7 bases and J gave up 3 bases, with 6 bases separating them. CDR3 nucleotides: TGTGCCAGCATCATAGACACTGAAGCTTTCTTT. Amino acids: CASIIDTEAFF.

For the CDR3, the DNA is TGTGCCAGCAGTGCCGGGGACAGGAAAGCTTTCTTT. Protein sequence: CASSAGDRKAFF. V is TRBV6-1 and J is TRBJ1-1, with TRBD1 matching 8 bases. The CDR3 totals 12 residues. Germline trimming cut 4 bases from V and 9 bases from J; bases unmatched to any gene: 4. CDR1 MNHNS and CDR2 SASEGT come from the germline V gene.

This clonotype was seen a handful of times. The genes are TRBV20-1 and TRBJ2-1; no clear D. Germline CDR1 and CDR2: DFQATT and SNEGSKA (reference sequence). The CDR3 covers 15 residues. Trimming removed 5 bases from V and 7 bases from J, with 21 bases in between. CDR3 sequence: CSAPIRHPITNEQFF. In DNA, the CDR3 is TGCAGTGCTCCCATCCGACACCCCATTACAAATGAGCAGTTCTTC.

V usage is TRBV2 and J usage is TRBJ2-3; 12 bases agree with TRBD2. The ends lost 4 bases at V and 5 bases at J; junction bases unmatched: 10. The CDR3 is made up of 17 amino acids. The V gene's germline CDR1 is SNHLY and CDR2 FYNNEI. CDR3 region: CASSARASGGARDTQYF. DNA of the CDR3: TGTGCCAGCAGTGCCCGCGCTAGCGGGGGGGCCAGAGATACGCAGTATTTT.

This clonotype was observed a handful of times. This chain links TRBV6-1 with TRBJ1-2; possible D gene TRBD1, 5 bases. Looked up from germline, CDR1 is MNHNS and CDR2 is SASEGT. With 7 bases removed from V and 4 bases from J, the gap between germline ends came to 10 bases. The CDR3 sequence is 12 residues long. CDR3: CASISQAYGYTF. CDR3 nucleotide sequence: TGTGCCAGCATTTCACAGGCCTATGGCTACACCTTC.

This clonotype was seen more than once but under ten times. The rearrangement joins TRBV9 to TRBJ2-1; 9 bases agree with TRBD2. Germline trimming cut 3 bases from V and 9 bases from J; bases unmatched to any gene: 7. This CDR3 has 14 residues. From germline, CDR1 is SGDLS and CDR2 YYNGEE. CDR3 bases: TGTGCCAGCAGCGCGACTAGCGGAGCGTCTGAGCAGTTCTTC. Translation gives CASSATSGASEQFF.

This clonotype was seen a few times. The gene calls are TRBV12-3 or TRBV12-4 and TRBJ2-7; D is perhaps TRBD2 (6 bases). The CDR3 contains 12 residues. V shed 7 bases and J shed 3 bases, with 10 bases lying between them. CDR3 bases: TGTGCCAGCACCAAGACTAGCTACGAGCAGTACTTC. Protein sequence: CASTKTSYEQYF.

This chain connects TRBV5-6 to TRBJ2-7; D remains ambiguous. There are 13 residues in the CDR3. Germline V lookup: CDR1 SGHDT, CDR2 YYEEEE. Trimming removed 4 bases from V and 4 bases from J, with 12 bases in between. CDR3: CASSPGPLYEQYF. The CDR3 DNA follows: TGTGCCAGCAGCCCCGGGCCCCTGTACGAGCAGTACTTC.

This clonotype has a count of ten or more. The chain joins TRBV7-2 to TRBJ2-1; 7 bases match TRBD2. Germline CDR1 is SGHTA and CDR2 is FQGNSA. CDR3 length: 15 amino acids. Trimming took 2 bases from V and 0 from J; bases not matched to a gene: 1. CDR3 amino acids: CASSLSGASYNEQFF. The CDR3, as DNA: TGTGCCAGCAGCTTAAGCGGGGCCTCCTACAATGAGCAGTTCTTC.

V and J are TRBV20-1 and TRBJ2-3; 10 bases align to TRBD2. The germline V gene encodes CDR1 DFQATT and CDR2 SNEGSKA (reference sequence). Trimming took 5 bases from V and 0 from J; bases not matched to a gene: 8. The CDR3 totals 16 residues. CDR3 sequence: CSASPTSGVSTDTQYF. CDR3 nucleotides: TGCAGTGCTTCCCCAACTAGCGGGGTTAGCACAGATACGCAGTATTTT.

The chain uses TRBV9 and TRBJ2-3, with D perhaps TRBD1 or TRBD2 (7 bases each). The CDR3 consists of 13 residues. Germline loops: CDR1 SGDLS, CDR2 YYNGEE. The V end was cut by 3 bases, the J end by 5 bases, with 10 bases between. CDR3: CASSERDRDTQYF. CDR3 bases: TGTGCCAGCAGCGAGCGGGACAGAGATACGCAGTATTTT.

J is TRBJ2-7 and V is TRBV4-3; maybe TRBD1 (5 bases). Looked up from germline, CDR1 is LGHNA and CDR2 is YSLEER. The ends were cut back, 1 base at V and 0 bases at J, with 25 bases in the middle. The CDR3 loop spans 20 amino acids. This CDR3 is CASSQGIVRVEPLYSYEQYF. CDR3 DNA: TGCGCCAGCAGCCAAGGGATAGTCAGGGTTGAACCCCTTTACTCCTACGAGCAGTACTTC.

This clonotype showed up just a few times. The chain uses TRBV7-2 and TRBJ1-2, with 8 bases matching TRBD1. The length of the CDR3 is 14 residues. The V gene's germline CDR1 is SGHTA and CDR2 FQGNSA. V trimming: 5 bases; J trimming: 7 bases; junction bases outside the gene matches: 9. CDR3 sequence reads: CASSPDRGKGGYTF. The CDR3 nucleotides read TGTGCCAGCAGCCCCGACAGGGGTAAGGGTGGCTACACCTTC. Combining the CDR3 with reference TRBV7-2 and TRBJ1-2 gives the whole variable domain GAGVSQSPSNKVTEKGKDVELRCDPISGHTALYWYRQSLGQGLEFLIYFQGNSAPDKSGLPSDRFSAERTGGSVSTLTIQRTQQEDSAVYLCASSPDRGKGGYTFGSGTRLTVV.

V gene TRBV28 combines with J gene TRBJ1-1; possible D gene TRBD1, 5 bases. Germline CDR1 reads MDHEN; CDR2 reads SYDVKM. Trimming cost V 1 base and J 4 bases, with 19 bases left between them. The CDR3 spans 17 residues. The CDR3 spells CASSLFAPGSGGTEAFF. CDR3 in DNA: TGTGCCAGCAGTTTATTCGCCCCGGGCAGCGGGGGCACTGAAGCTTTCTTT.

The chain employs TRBV20-1 and TRBJ2-7, with 11 nucleotides matching TRBD1. V lost 0 bases to trimming and J lost 2 bases; unmatched junction nucleotides: 3. CDR1 DFQATT and CDR2 SNEGSKA come from the germline V gene (reference sequence). This CDR3 comprises 15 residues. The CDR3 here is CSARDGGQGAYEQYF. The CDR3 DNA reads as TGCAGTGCTAGAGATGGGGGACAGGGGGCCTACGAGCAGTACTTC.

The chain carries TRBV29-1 and TRBJ2-3; 7 positions agree with TRBD2. The CDR3 totals 15 residues. CDR1 is SQVTM and CDR2 is ANQGSEA in the germline V gene. J lost 4 bases, V lost 4 bases, and 11 bases had no gene match. CDR3 bases: TGCAGCGTTGGGGGTGGAGCGGGGTGGTCAGATACGCAGTATTTT. Protein: CSVGGGAGWSDTQYF.

The V and J genes are TRBV30 and TRBJ2-7, with 9 positions matching TRBD2. Trimming cost V 3 bases and J 2 bases; bases outside gene matches: 2. The germline gives CDR1 GTSNPN, CDR2 SVGIG (reference sequence). The CDR3 sequence is 13 residues long. CDR3 bases: TGTGCCTGGAGATCTAGCGGGACCTACGAGCAGTACTTC. This translates into CAWRSSGTYEQYF.

This chain uses TRBV7-8 with TRBJ1-5; D gene unclear. CDR1 is SGHVS and CDR2 is FQNEAQ in the germline V gene. The CDR3 contains 17 residues. V dropped 2 bases and J dropped 2 bases, with 16 bases sitting between them. CDR3 residues: CASSLRAEVAGNQPQHF. In nucleotides, the CDR3 is TGTGCCAGCAGCTTAAGGGCTGAGGTAGCCGGCAATCAGCCCCAGCATTTT.